A single sample is the source of the 17 T cell receptor beta chains below, sequenced in a study of blood T cell repertoires in COVID-19. Some clones are missing from TCRdb's copy, which holds only in-frame ones; the method was immunoSEQ multiplex PCR. Of approximately 250,000 clones listed, just under 90% are singletons. The specimen was PBMCs or T cells enriched from blood (not recorded which). Receptors originate from a woman aged 25 to 45 with acute COVID-19.

The chain employs TRBV7-9 and TRBJ2-3; 7 nucleotides agree with TRBD2. CDR1 and CDR2 from the germline V gene are SEHNR and FQNEAQ (reference sequence). V trimming: 0 bases; J trimming: 0 bases; junction bases outside the gene matches: 9. The CDR3 loop spans 18 amino acids. This CDR3 reads CASSLATLSGASTDTQYF. The DNA of the CDR3 is TGTGCCAGCAGCTTAGCAACCCTGAGCGGGGCTAGCACAGATACGCAGTATTTT.

Concerning this clone itself: The same CDR3 can be traced to other DNA sequences in this sample. The chain is built from TRBV19 and TRBJ1-5; a possible D gene is TRBD1 (6 bases). This CDR3 has 14 residues. V lost 5 bases and J lost 1, with 9 bases in between. CDR1 LNHDA and CDR2 SQIVND come from the germline V gene (reference sequence). CDR3 protein: CASSGQGSNQPQHF. The CDR3 DNA sequence: TGTGCCAGTAGTGGTCAGGGGAGCAATCAGCCCCAGCATTTT.

The chain couples TRBV20-1 to TRBJ2-7; D not certain. Deletions cut 8 bases from V and 4 bases from J, with 12 bases between. CDR1 DFQATT and CDR2 SNEGSKA come from the germline V gene (reference sequence). This CDR3 has 11 amino acids. DNA for the CDR3: TGCAGTTACCGGTTCCGGTACGAGCAGTACTTC. This sequence encodes CSYRFRYEQYF.

The chain joins TRBV5-4 to TRBJ2-1; maybe TRBD2 (6 bases). Trimming cost V 0 bases and J 5 bases, with 15 bases left between them. The CDR3 has 16 amino acids. The V gene's germline CDR1 is SGHNT and CDR2 YYREEE (reference sequence). CDR3 loop: CASSLGLSGGNNEQFF. CDR3 coding DNA: TGTGCCAGCAGCTTGGGGTTGAGCGGAGGGAACAATGAGCAGTTCTTC.

The CDR3 loop reads CASSLRLAGDTDTQYF. The CDR3 DNA sequence: TGTGCCAGCAGTTTGCGACTAGCGGGGGACACAGATACGCAGTATTTT. V gene TRBV27 combines with J gene TRBJ2-3; the match to TRBD2 covers 12 bases. The V gene's germline CDR1 is MNHEY and CDR2 SMNVEV (reference sequence). The trim removed 3 bases at V and 2 bases at J, leaving 3 bases unmatched. The CDR3 has 16 amino acids.

This clone was seen once. Other DNA sequences in this specimen translate into the identical CDR3. The chain carries TRBV7-3 and TRBJ2-3; 9 positions match TRBD2. This CDR3 comprises 14 residues. Trimming at V came to 5 bases and at J to 4 bases, leaving 4 bases not matched to a gene. CDR1 is SGHTA and CDR2 is FQGTGA in the germline V gene. This chain's CDR3 is CASSLGLAADTQYF. The CDR3 DNA sequence: TGTGCCAGCAGCCTGGGACTAGCAGCAGATACGCAGTATTTT.

The chain is built from TRBV7-9 and TRBJ2-1; weak D call: TRBD2 (6 bases). CDR3 length equals 16 residues. The V end was cut by 5 bases, the J end by 6 bases, with 20 bases between. Germline V gene sequence: CDR1 SEHNR, CDR2 FQNEAQ (reference sequence). CDR3 protein: CASSNIAVGRGNEQFF. As DNA, the CDR3 is TGTGCCAGCAGCAATATAGCGGTCGGAAGGGGCAATGAGCAGTTCTTC.

J is TRBJ2-7 and V is TRBV27, with a weak D call TRBD1 (5 bases). CDR1 is MNHEY, CDR2 SMNVEV, per germline (reference sequence). The CDR3 is 14 amino acids. Trimming stripped 3 bases from V and 3 bases from J, with 12 bases between. The CDR3 sequence is CASSFSGIIYEQYF. The CDR3 region has the DNA TGTGCCAGCAGTTTTTCAGGGATTATCTACGAGCAGTACTTC.

The rearrangement uses TRBV4-3 and TRBJ1-2; perhaps TRBD1 as D (6 bases). Germline CDR1 is LGHNA and CDR2 is YSLEER. Trimming removed 2 bases at V and 2 bases at J, with 15 bases between. The CDR3 contains 16 residues. In nucleotides, the CDR3 is TGCGCCAGCAGCCAAACCGCGACAGGAGACAACTATGGCTACACCTTC. It yields the protein CASSQTATGDNYGYTF.

This chain joins TRBV7-3 and TRBJ2-7, with no clear D. This CDR3 comprises 14 residues. The V and J ends lost 2 bases and 2 bases respectively, with 10 bases between them. Germline CDR1 is SGHTA and CDR2 is FQGTGA. This CDR3 reads CASSLSGTAYEQYF. The CDR3 region has the DNA TGTGCCAGCAGCTTATCAGGTACCGCCTACGAGCAGTACTTC. Full variable domain (missing parts from reference TRBV7-3 and TRBJ2-7): GAGVSQTPSNKVTEKGKYVELRCDPISGHTALYWYRQSLGQGPEFLIYFQGTGAADDSGLPNDRFFAVRPEGSVSTLKIQRTERGDSAVYLCASSLSGTAYEQYFGPGTRLTVT.

The chain employs TRBV19 and TRBJ2-1, with 8 bases identical to TRBD2. Looked up from germline, CDR1 is LNHDA and CDR2 is SQIVND (reference sequence). The CDR3 is made up of 15 amino acids. V dropped 7 bases and J dropped 2; count of bases not matched to a gene: 7. CDR3 region: CASKGSGSPYNEQFF. The CDR3 DNA sequence: TGTGCCAGTAAGGGGAGCGGGAGTCCCTACAATGAGCAGTTCTTC.

V gene TRBV25-1 combines with J gene TRBJ1-6, with D tentatively TRBD1 (6 bases). Germline V gives CDR1 MGHDK, CDR2 SYGVNS. Trimming stripped 8 bases from V and 8 bases from J, with 13 bases between. CDR3 size: 13 residues. This CDR3 reads CASARGGDSPLHF. Written as DNA, the CDR3 is TGTGCCAGCGCCCGGGGGGGCGATTCACCCCTCCACTTT. Full variable domain (outside the CDR3, taken from reference TRBV25-1 and TRBJ1-6): EADIYQTPRYLVIGTGKKITLECSQTMGHDKMYWYQQDPGMELHLIHYSYGVNSTEKGDLSSESTVSRIRTEHFPLTLESARPSHTSQYLCASARGGDSPLHFGNGTRLTVT.

CDR3 amino acids: CASSSSGTSGNLNYEQYF. The CDR3 DNA is TGTGCCAGCAGCTCCTCCGGGACTAGCGGGAACCTCAACTACGAGCAGTACTTC. The gene calls are TRBV7-8 and TRBJ2-7; 13 bases fit TRBD2. In germline, CDR1 is SGHVS, CDR2 FQNEAQ. Germline trimming cut 4 bases from V and 3 bases from J; bases unmatched to any gene: 12. The CDR3 is made up of 18 amino acids.

The V gene is TRBV18, the J gene TRBJ2-7, with D unclear. CDR1 and CDR2 (germline): KGHSH, LQKENI. This CDR3 spans 13 amino acids. Deletions cut 6 bases from V and 3 bases from J, with 12 bases between. The CDR3 reads CASSARSFYEQYF. The CDR3, as DNA: TGTGCCAGCTCGGCCAGATCTTTCTACGAGCAGTACTTC.

In its sample, this clone was seen a few times. The J gene is TRBJ1-3, the V gene TRBV30; D is ambiguous. The V gene lost 5 bases and the J gene lost 1 base, with 6 bases spanning the gap. The CDR3 is 12 residues long. Germline CDR1 GTSNPN, CDR2 SVGIG (reference sequence). CDR3 protein: CAWGPSGNTIYF. CDR3 sequence (DNA): TGTGCCTGGGGACCTTCTGGAAACACCATATATTTT.

The chain recombines TRBV5-1 with TRBJ2-1; D possibly corresponds to TRBD2 (7 bases). V was clipped by 6 bases and J by 3 bases, with 19 bases between them. Germline loops: CDR1 SGHRS, CDR2 YFSETQ. CDR3 size: 16 residues. CDR3 in amino acids: CASKGGEALSYNEQFF. CDR3 DNA sequence: TGCGCCAGCAAGGGGGGGGAGGCTTTGAGCTACAATGAGCAGTTCTTC.

This clone was found once. The chain is built from TRBV5-5 and TRBJ2-1; possibly TRBD1 for D (5 bases). Trimming cost V 2 bases and J 8 bases, with 14 bases left between them. The germline V gene encodes CDR1 SGHKS and CDR2 YYEKEE (reference sequence). This CDR3 comprises 14 residues. The chain's CDR3 is CASSFWQGQHEQFF. As DNA, the CDR3 is TGTGCCAGCAGCTTCTGGCAGGGTCAACATGAGCAGTTCTTC.